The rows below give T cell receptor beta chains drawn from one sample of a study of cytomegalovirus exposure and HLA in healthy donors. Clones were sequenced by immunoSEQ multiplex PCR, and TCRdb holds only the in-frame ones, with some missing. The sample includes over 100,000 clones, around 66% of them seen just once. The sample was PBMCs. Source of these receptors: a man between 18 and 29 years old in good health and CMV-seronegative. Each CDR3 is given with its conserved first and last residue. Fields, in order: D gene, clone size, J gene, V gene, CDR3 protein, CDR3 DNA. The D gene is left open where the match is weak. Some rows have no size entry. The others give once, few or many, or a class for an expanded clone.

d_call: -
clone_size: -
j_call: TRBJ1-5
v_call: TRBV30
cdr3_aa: CAWGQFNQPQHF
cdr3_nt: TGTGCCTGGGGACAGTTCAATCAGCCCCAGCATTTT

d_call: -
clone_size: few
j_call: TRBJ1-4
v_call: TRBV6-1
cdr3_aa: CATRTGTNEKLFF
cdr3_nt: TGTGCCACCAGAACAGGGACTAATGAAAAACTGTTTTTT

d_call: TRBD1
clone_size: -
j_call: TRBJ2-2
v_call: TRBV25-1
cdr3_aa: CASSEIGAGGNTGELFF
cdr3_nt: TGTGCCAGCAGTGAAATAGGGGCAGGGGGGAACACCGGGGAGCTGTTTTTT

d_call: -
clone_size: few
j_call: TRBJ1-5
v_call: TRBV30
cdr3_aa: CAWTPPRGARSNQPQHF
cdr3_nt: TGTGCCTGGACCCCTCCCCGCGGGGCCCGGAGCAATCAGCCCCAGCATTTT

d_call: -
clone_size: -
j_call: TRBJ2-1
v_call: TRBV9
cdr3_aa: CASSSDSILFF
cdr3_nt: TGTGCCAGCAGCTCAGACTCAATCTTGTTCTTC

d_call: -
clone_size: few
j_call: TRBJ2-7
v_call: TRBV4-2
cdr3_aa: CASSQGRISSYEQYF
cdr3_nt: TGTGCCAGCAGCCAGGGCAGAATTAGCTCCTACGAGCAGTACTTC

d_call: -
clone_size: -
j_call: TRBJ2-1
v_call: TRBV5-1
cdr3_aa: CASSLSGSYNEQFF
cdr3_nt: TGCGCCAGCAGCTTATCAGGCTCCTACAATGAGCAGTTCTTC

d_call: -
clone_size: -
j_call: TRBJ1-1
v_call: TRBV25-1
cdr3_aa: CASSGPYYTEAFF
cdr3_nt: TGTGCCAGCAGTGGGCCGTATTACACTGAAGCTTTCTTT

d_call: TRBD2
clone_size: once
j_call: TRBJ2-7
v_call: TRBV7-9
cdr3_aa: CASSQGTSGRGEQYF
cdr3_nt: TGTGCCAGCAGCCAAGGGACTAGCGGGAGAGGCGAGCAGTACTTC

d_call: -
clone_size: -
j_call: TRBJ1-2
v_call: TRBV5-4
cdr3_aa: CAVRESSYGYTF
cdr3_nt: TGTGCCGTACGGGAGTCTTCTTATGGCTACACCTTC

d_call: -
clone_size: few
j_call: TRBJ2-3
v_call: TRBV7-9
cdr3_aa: CSSSLGARMEDTQYF
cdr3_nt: TGTTCCAGCAGCTTAGGGGCTCGGATGGAAGATACGCAGTATTTT

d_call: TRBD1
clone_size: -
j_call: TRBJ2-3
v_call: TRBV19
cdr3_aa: CASSTPGQPTDTQYF
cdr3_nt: TGTGCCAGTAGTACACCGGGACAGCCCACAGATACGCAGTATTTT

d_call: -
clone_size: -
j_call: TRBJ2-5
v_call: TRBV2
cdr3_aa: CASSDPGETQYF
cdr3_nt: TGTGCCAGCAGTGACCCAGGGGAGACCCAGTACTTC

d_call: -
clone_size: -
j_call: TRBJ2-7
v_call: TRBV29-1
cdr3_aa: CSVQGRGCEQYF
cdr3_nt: TGCAGCGTCCAGGGCCGGGGGTGTGAGCAGTACTTC

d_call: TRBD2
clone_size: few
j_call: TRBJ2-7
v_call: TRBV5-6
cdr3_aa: CASSLGGTSLYEQYF
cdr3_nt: TGTGCCAGCAGCTTGGGCGGGACTAGCCTCTACGAGCAGTACTTC

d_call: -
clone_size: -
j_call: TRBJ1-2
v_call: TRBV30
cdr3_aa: CAWSVRQAFYGYTF
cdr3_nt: TGTGCCTGGAGTGTAAGACAGGCTTTCTATGGCTACACCTTC

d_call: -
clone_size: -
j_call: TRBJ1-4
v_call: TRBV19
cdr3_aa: CASQRDGGEKLFF
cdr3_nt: TGTGCCAGCCAACGGGACGGAGGGGAAAAACTGTTTTTT

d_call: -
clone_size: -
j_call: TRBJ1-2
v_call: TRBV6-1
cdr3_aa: CASGQGYTF
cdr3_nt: TGTGCCTCAGGGCAAGGCTACACCTTC

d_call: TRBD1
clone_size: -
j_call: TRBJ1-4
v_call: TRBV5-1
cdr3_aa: CASSPIGTDEKLFF
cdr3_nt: TGCGCCAGCAGCCCCATCGGGACAGACGAAAAACTGTTTTTT

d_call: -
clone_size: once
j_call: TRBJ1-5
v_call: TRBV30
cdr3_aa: CAWSANRGGQPQHF
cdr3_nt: TGTGCCTGGAGTGCGAACAGAGGGGGTCAGCCCCAGCATTTT

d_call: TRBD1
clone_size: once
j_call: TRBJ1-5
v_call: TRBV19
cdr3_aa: CASKQDGGQLSNQPQHF
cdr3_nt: TGTGCCAGTAAACAAGACGGGGGACAGCTTAGCAATCAGCCCCAGCATTTT

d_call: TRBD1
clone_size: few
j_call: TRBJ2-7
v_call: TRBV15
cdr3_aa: CATSRDSTGSFGEQYF
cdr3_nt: TGTGCCACCAGCAGAGATTCGACAGGGTCCTTTGGGGAGCAGTACTTC

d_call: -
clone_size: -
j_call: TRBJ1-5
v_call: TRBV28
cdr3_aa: CASSPLSGAVQPQHF
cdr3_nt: TGTGCCAGCAGCCCCCTTTCTGGGGCTGTGCAGCCCCAGCATTTT

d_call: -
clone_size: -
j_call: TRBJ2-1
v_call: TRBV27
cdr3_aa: CASSFKTNRDTNNEQFF
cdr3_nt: TGTGCCAGCAGTTTTAAAACTAACCGGGACACTAACAATGAGCAGTTCTTC

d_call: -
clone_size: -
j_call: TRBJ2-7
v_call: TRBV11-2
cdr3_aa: CASSPRQTYEQYF
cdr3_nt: TGTGCCAGCAGCCCACGACAGACCTACGAGCAGTACTTC

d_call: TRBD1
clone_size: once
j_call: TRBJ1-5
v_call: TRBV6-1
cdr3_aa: CASSDYGQGAQPQHF
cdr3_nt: TGTGCCAGCAGTGATTATGGACAGGGGGCCCAGCCCCAGCATTTT

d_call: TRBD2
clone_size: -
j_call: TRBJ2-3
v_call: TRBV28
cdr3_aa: CASSPRTSGRPDTQYF
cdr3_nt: TGTGCCAGCAGCCCAAGGACTAGCGGGAGACCTGATACGCAGTATTTT

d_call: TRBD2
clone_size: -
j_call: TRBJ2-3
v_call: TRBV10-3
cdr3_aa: CAISETGGVLAGENTQYF
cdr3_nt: TGTGCCATCAGTGAGACCGGGGGGGTACTAGCGGGAGAGAATACGCAGTATTTT

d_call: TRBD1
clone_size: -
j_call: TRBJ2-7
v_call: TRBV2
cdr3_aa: CASRGQFGEQYF
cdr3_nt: TGTGCCAGCAGGGGACAGTTCGGCGAGCAGTACTTC

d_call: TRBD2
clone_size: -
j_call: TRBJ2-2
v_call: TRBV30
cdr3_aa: CACLAGGTNTGELFF
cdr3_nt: TGTGCCTGTCTAGCGGGAGGGACGAACACCGGGGAGCTGTTTTTT

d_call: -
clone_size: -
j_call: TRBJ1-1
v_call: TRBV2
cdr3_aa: CASSEGRGSTEAFF
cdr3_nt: TGTGCCAGCAGTGAGGGCAGGGGTAGCACTGAAGCTTTCTTT

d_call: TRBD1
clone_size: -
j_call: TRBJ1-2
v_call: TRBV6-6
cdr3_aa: CASISSRTGICGYTF
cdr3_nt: TGTGCCAGCATTTCCTCCAGGACAGGCATATGTGGCTACACCTTC

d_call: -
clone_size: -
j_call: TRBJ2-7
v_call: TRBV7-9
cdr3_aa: CSSSFRITGGRVGYEQYF
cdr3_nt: TGTTCCAGCAGCTTCCGAATCACCGGAGGAAGGGTAGGCTACGAGCAGTACTTC

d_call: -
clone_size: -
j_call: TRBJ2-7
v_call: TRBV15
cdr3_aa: CATLGDEQYF
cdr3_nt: TGTGCCACCTTGGGAGACGAGCAGTACTTC

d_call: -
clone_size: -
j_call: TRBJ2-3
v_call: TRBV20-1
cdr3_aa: CSASIDTQYF
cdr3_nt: TGCAGTGCTAGTATAGATACGCAGTATTTT

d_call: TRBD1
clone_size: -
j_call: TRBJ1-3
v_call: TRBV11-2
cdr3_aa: CASSPPRQGSGNTIYF
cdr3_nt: TGTGCCAGCAGCCCCCCCCGACAGGGCTCTGGAAACACCATATATTTT

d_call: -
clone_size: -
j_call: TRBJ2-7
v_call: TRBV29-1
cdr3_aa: CSVDEQERYEQYF
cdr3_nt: TGCAGCGTTGACGAACAGGAAAGATACGAGCAGTACTTC

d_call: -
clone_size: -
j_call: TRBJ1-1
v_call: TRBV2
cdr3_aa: CASRGEEYTEAFF
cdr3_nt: TGTGCCAGCAGGGGGGAGGAGTACACTGAAGCTTTCTTT

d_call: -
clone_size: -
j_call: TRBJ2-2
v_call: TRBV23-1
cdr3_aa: CASPMEDPNTGELFF
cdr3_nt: TGCGCCAGCCCCATGGAGGACCCGAACACCGGGGAGCTGTTTTTT